This entry lists 8 T cell receptor beta chains sequenced from one sample in a study of spatial heterogeneity in lung cancer. One entry per CDR3 protein results from TCRdb running MiXCR on the 5' RACE reads. Of 8,000 to 9,500 distinct CDR3 sequences detected, about 3% appear once; the ten largest clones hold about an eighth. Their cognate antigens are unknown. As to time point: sample taken at primary tumor resection. Study-wide results and limits: Expanded alpha and beta TCR counts within tumors tracked tumor mutation counts.

The sample was lung tumor tissue, taken at surgery. These receptors came from a male donor with early-stage non-small cell lung cancer.

Of note for this clonotype: A much larger clone lies a single base off, so this may be a read error. V and J are TRBV7-2 and TRBJ1-4; D unclear. Trimming took off 7 bases at V and 9 bases at J, with 18 bases between the two ends. Germline V gives CDR1 SGHTA, CDR2 FQGNSA. This CDR3 has 14 amino acids. CDR3 sequence: CASTNRNPNKKLFF. CDR3 coding DNA: TGTGCCAGCACCAACAGAAACCCCAATAAAAAACTGTTTTTT.

This clonotype was recorded at least ten times. The V gene is TRBV5-1, the J gene TRBJ2-1; 7 nucleotides agree with TRBD2. The germline gives CDR1 SGHRS, CDR2 YFSETQ. The CDR3 spans 14 residues. Losses at the gene ends were 7 bases for V and 6 bases for J; bases not matched to a gene: 10. The DNA of the CDR3 is TGCGCCAGCGGACTAGAAACAGTGCGCAATGAGCAGTTCTTC. Translated, it gives CASGLETVRNEQFF.

This clonotype was seen at least ten times. The V call is TRBV20-1, the J call TRBJ1-5, with TRBD1 identical over 8 bases. The CDR3 contains 18 residues. V lost 2 bases, J lost 0 bases, and 12 bases stayed unmatched. CDR1 DFQATT and CDR2 SNEGSKA come from the germline V gene (reference sequence). The CDR3 region has the DNA TGCAGTGCTAGAACCGGGACAGGCCTCTTTTATAGCAATCAGCCCCAGCATTTT. It specifies CSARTGTGLFYSNQPQHF.

This clonotype was seen at least ten times. This chain connects TRBV30 to TRBJ1-3; D is perhaps TRBD1 (6 bases). Germline CDR1 is GTSNPN and CDR2 is SVGIG (reference sequence). CDR3 length: 16 amino acids. Trimming removed 3 bases from V and 2 bases from J, with 17 bases in between. This chain's CDR3 is CAWSWGARGPGNTIYF. DNA of the CDR3: TGTGCCTGGAGCTGGGGGGCCCGTGGGCCTGGAAACACCATATATTTT.

This clonotype was seen ten or more times. This chain uses TRBV2 with TRBJ2-7; maybe TRBD1 (5 bases). The CDR3 spans 14 residues. Germline assignment: CDR1 SNHLY and CDR2 FYNNEI. V dropped 6 bases and J dropped 6 bases, with 18 bases sitting between them. DNA of the CDR3: TGTGCCAGCAGGGGTACGACAGAAATCGGCGAGCAGTACTTC. This gives the protein CASRGTTEIGEQYF.

In this sample, this clonotype turned up many times. This chain uses TRBV11-3 with TRBJ2-1; a weak D match, TRBD1 (6 bases). The CDR3 covers 16 residues. CDR1 is SGHNT, CDR2 YENEEA, per germline. Trimming pared 1 base from V and 0 bases from J, leaving 10 bases between. CDR3 nucleotides: TGTGCCAGCAGCTTAGTGGGGACAAGCTCCTACAATGAGCAGTTCTTC. Translating it yields CASSLVGTSSYNEQFF.

This clonotype was seen repeatedly, ten times or more. The chain is built from TRBV5-1 and TRBJ2-2; 9 nucleotides line up with TRBD1. From germline, CDR1 is SGHRS and CDR2 YFSETQ. The ends lost 6 bases at V and 3 bases at J; junction bases unmatched: 6. The CDR3 sequence is 15 residues long. The CDR3 sequence is CASTPRTGDTGELFF. In nucleotides, the CDR3 is TGCGCCAGCACCCCGCGGACAGGGGACACCGGGGAGCTGTTTTTT. Using reference TRBV5-1 and TRBJ2-2 for the parts outside the CDR3, the full variable domain is KAGVTQTPRYLIKTRGQQVTLSCSPISGHRSVSWYQQTPGQGLQFLFEYFSETQRNKGNFPGRFSGRQFSNSRSEMNVSTLELGDSALYLCASTPRTGDTGELFFGEGSRLTVL.

This clonotype was found a few times. This chain links TRBV6-2 or TRBV6-3 with TRBJ2-5, with 11 bases identical to TRBD2. Germline V lookup: CDR1 MNHEY, CDR2 SVGEGT. This CDR3 has 17 amino acids. V trimming: 0 bases; J trimming: 5 bases; junction bases outside the gene matches: 8. This CDR3 is CASSYSISGGAVETQYF. CDR3 DNA sequence: TGTGCCAGCAGTTACTCGATTAGCGGGGGGGCCGTGGAGACCCAGTACTTC.